This TCR beta chain was documented in a study of blood T cell repertoires in COVID-19. Study in general: COVID-19 samples from acute and convalescent phases originated in the United States, Italy and Spain. PBMCs, B-cell-depleted T cells, or T cells were the source of the cDNA or gDNA that made up the material.

CDR1 is MDHEN and CDR2 is SYDVKM in the germline V gene. Trimming shortened V by 6 bases and J by 9 bases, and 20 bases separated the two germline ends. This CDR3 has 14 residues. Authors' analysis steps: By means of reference gene primer amplification, nucleated cell counts were estimated. Profiling relied on immunoSEQ multiplex PCR, and the TCRdb table lists in-frame clones only, not all of them. Clonal size and the V and J genes are those of that table, whereas D and trimming came from the DNA. The sample has about 70,000 clones, under 80% seen once. Sequencing was done on a sample of peripheral blood. The source is an elderly woman with active or convalescent COVID-19. V is TRBV28 and J is TRBJ1-2; no definite D call. CDR3 in amino acids: CASSRAGGESSYTF. The CDR3 region has the DNA TGTGCCAGCAGCCGCGCCGGCGGGGAGAGTAGCTACACCTTC.